The 3 T cell receptor beta chains in this list originate from one sample, sequenced in a study of cytomegalovirus exposure and HLA in healthy donors. Vbeta (60) and Jbeta (13) primers were used in the PCR. Generated by immunoSEQ multiplex PCR, the TCRdb table keeps only in-frame clones and is missing some. In the table there are some 120,000 clones, around 77% of which are singletons. The sequencing sample was made of PBMCs. These receptors all stem from a man in his forties or fifties in good health and CMV-seronegative.

The rearrangement uses TRBV2 and TRBJ2-4; D gene ambiguous. Germline lookup yields CDR1 SNHLY and CDR2 FYNNEI. There are 15 residues in the CDR3. With 0 bases removed from V and 0 bases from J, the gap between germline ends came to 6 bases. CDR3 sequence (DNA): TGTGCCAGCAGTGAAGCGAGGCTAGCCAAAAACATTCAGTACTTC. The encoded protein is CASSEARLAKNIQYF.

The chain combines TRBV7-2 with TRBJ2-1; TRBD2 aligns across 11 bases. The CDR3 is 16 residues long. Germline trimming cut 6 bases from V and 7 bases from J; bases unmatched to any gene: 11. CDR1 and CDR2 from the germline V gene are SGHTA and FQGNSA. The CDR3 sequence is CASRTTGASGRNEQFF. CDR3 nucleotides: TGTGCCAGCAGAACAACCGGGGCTAGCGGGAGGAATGAGCAGTTCTTC.

The chain joins TRBV19 to TRBJ2-4; 11 nucleotides align to TRBD1. V was pared by 6 bases and J by 0 bases, with 10 bases of the junction left unmatched. Germline V lookup: CDR1 LNHDA, CDR2 SQIVND (reference sequence). The CDR3 consists of 18 residues. The CDR3: CASSPRDRGALAKNIQYF. CDR3 DNA: TGTGCCAGTAGCCCCCGGGACAGGGGGGCATTAGCCAAAAACATTCAGTACTTC.